The rows below give T cell receptor beta chains drawn from one sample of a study of Ad26.COV2.S vaccination and SARS-CoV-2 variants. Method: immunoSEQ multiplex PCR; TCRdb's copy keeps in-frame clones and lacks some. This table holds approximately 360,000 clones, roughly 85% found once. The sample consisted of peripheral blood, taken in a trial of Ad26.COV2.S vaccine versus placebo. These receptors were taken from a person between 18 and 59 years old who received the Ad26.COV2.S COVID-19 vaccine or a placebo. The CDR3 runs from the conserved cysteine through the conserved F or W. Each record gives: CDR3 DNA, CDR3 protein, V gene, J gene, D gene, clone size. D genes are given only for firm matches. Only part of the rows carry a size: once, few, many, or a class if the clone is expanded.

CDR3nt: TGTGCCAGCTCACCACAACGGGGCGGCGATGGCTACACCTTC
CDR3aa: CASSPQRGGDGYTF
v_gene: TRBV18
j_gene: TRBJ1-2
d_gene: .
abundance: .

CDR3nt: TGTGCCAGCAGCCGGGGCACAGATACGCAGTATTTT
CDR3aa: CASSRGTDTQYF
v_gene: TRBV12-3/TRBV12-4
j_gene: TRBJ2-3
d_gene: .
abundance: few

CDR3nt: TGTGCCACCCGAGGGACCTATGCGAGCTACACCTTC
CDR3aa: CATRGTYASYTF
v_gene: TRBV24-1
j_gene: TRBJ1-2
d_gene: .
abundance: .

CDR3nt: TGTGCCAGCAACGGGGTGGGCGAGCAGTACTTC
CDR3aa: CASNGVGEQYF
v_gene: TRBV11-1
j_gene: TRBJ2-7
d_gene: .
abundance: few

CDR3nt: TGTGCCAGCAGCCCTTTAGGAGGGTACCAAGAGACCCAGTACTTC
CDR3aa: CASSPLGGYQETQYF
v_gene: TRBV5-4
j_gene: TRBJ2-5
d_gene: .
abundance: once

CDR3nt: TGTGCCAGCTCACGACAAGAGATGTCCCAGTACTTC
CDR3aa: CASSRQEMSQYF
v_gene: TRBV18
j_gene: TRBJ2-5
d_gene: .
abundance: few

CDR3nt: TGTGCCAGCAGTGAAGCGATCCAGCCCCAGCATTTT
CDR3aa: CASSEAIQPQHF
v_gene: TRBV2
j_gene: TRBJ1-5
d_gene: .
abundance: .

CDR3nt: TGTGCCAGCGCAGGGTACACTGAAGCTTTCTTT
CDR3aa: CASAGYTEAFF
v_gene: TRBV6-5
j_gene: TRBJ1-1
d_gene: .
abundance: .

CDR3nt: TGCGCCAGCAGCCAAGTGGGGGTGAGGGATGGCTACACCTTC
CDR3aa: CASSQVGVRDGYTF
v_gene: TRBV4-1
j_gene: TRBJ1-2
d_gene: .
abundance: .

CDR3nt: TGTGCCAGCACACCCACAGGGGCGGGGTATGGCTACACCTTC
CDR3aa: CASTPTGAGYGYTF
v_gene: TRBV6-5
j_gene: TRBJ1-2
d_gene: TRBD1
abundance: .

CDR3nt: TGTGCCAGCAAGCGCTCCTATAATTCACCCCTCCACTTT
CDR3aa: CASKRSYNSPLHF
v_gene: TRBV27
j_gene: TRBJ1-6
d_gene: .
abundance: few

CDR3nt: TGTGCCAGCAGTGGGGTCAGGTATGGCTACACCTTC
CDR3aa: CASSGVRYGYTF
v_gene: TRBV25-1
j_gene: TRBJ1-2
d_gene: .
abundance: .

CDR3nt: TGTGCCAGCAGCTTAGCGGGAGTTAGATCAGATACGCAGTATTTT
CDR3aa: CASSLAGVRSDTQYF
v_gene: TRBV7-3
j_gene: TRBJ2-3
d_gene: TRBD2
abundance: .

CDR3nt: TGTGCCAGCAGGAGGAACTCCTACGAGCAGTACTTC
CDR3aa: CASRRNSYEQYF
v_gene: TRBV27
j_gene: TRBJ2-7
d_gene: .
abundance: .

CDR3nt: TGTGCCAGCAGCCCCCGCCCCCTGTCCTCAAAATGGTATGGCTACACCTTC
CDR3aa: CASSPRPLSSKWYGYTF
v_gene: TRBV7-6
j_gene: TRBJ1-2
d_gene: .
abundance: .

CDR3nt: TGTGCCAGCGGGAGTCGGGCGCCCCACACTGAAGCTTTCTTT
CDR3aa: CASGSRAPHTEAFF
v_gene: TRBV6-5
j_gene: TRBJ1-1
d_gene: .
abundance: .

CDR3nt: TGTGCCTGGAGTTCTACGAGGGGCGAGCAGTACTTC
CDR3aa: CAWSSTRGEQYF
v_gene: TRBV30
j_gene: TRBJ2-7
d_gene: .
abundance: .

CDR3nt: TGTGCCAGCAAACAGCGGGGCAGTCGTAACTATGGCTACACCTTC
CDR3aa: CASKQRGSRNYGYTF
v_gene: TRBV5-4
j_gene: TRBJ1-2
d_gene: .
abundance: .

CDR3nt: TGTGCCAGCATGGCGGAGGGGCAGCCCCAGCATTTT
CDR3aa: CASMAEGQPQHF
v_gene: TRBV2
j_gene: TRBJ1-5
d_gene: .
abundance: .

CDR3nt: TGTGCCAGCAGCCAAGATCCGGACTCCCATGAGCAGTTCTTC
CDR3aa: CASSQDPDSHEQFF
v_gene: TRBV3-1/TRBV3-2
j_gene: TRBJ2-1
d_gene: .
abundance: .

CDR3nt: TGTGCCAGCAGCCCGGAGGGACTCCGCCGGGGCAATGAGCAGTTCTTC
CDR3aa: CASSPEGLRRGNEQFF
v_gene: TRBV7-9
j_gene: TRBJ2-1
d_gene: .
abundance: .

CDR3nt: TGTGCCAGCAGGGAGGACAGGGATATCTATGGCTACACCTTC
CDR3aa: CASREDRDIYGYTF
v_gene: TRBV6-1
j_gene: TRBJ1-2
d_gene: TRBD1
abundance: .

CDR3nt: TGTGCCAGCAGCATGGGACAGGACTACGAGCAGTACTTC
CDR3aa: CASSMGQDYEQYF
v_gene: TRBV9
j_gene: TRBJ2-7
d_gene: TRBD1
abundance: .

CDR3nt: TGTGCCAGCAGTTACCCCAGGGGGGTCTACGAGCAGTACTTC
CDR3aa: CASSYPRGVYEQYF
v_gene: TRBV6-2/TRBV6-3
j_gene: TRBJ2-7
d_gene: .
abundance: .

CDR3nt: TGTGCCAGCTCACCCCCGGGACGCACTCTCGAGACCCAGTACTTC
CDR3aa: CASSPPGRTLETQYF
v_gene: TRBV18
j_gene: TRBJ2-5
d_gene: .
abundance: .

CDR3nt: TGTGCCAGTAGTATGGTCTCGGCGGGTACGCAGTATTTT
CDR3aa: CASSMVSAGTQYF
v_gene: TRBV19
j_gene: TRBJ2-3
d_gene: .
abundance: .

CDR3nt: TGTGCCAGCAGGCTTCGGGGGGAGGAGACCCAGTACTTC
CDR3aa: CASRLRGEETQYF
v_gene: TRBV3-1/TRBV3-2
j_gene: TRBJ2-5
d_gene: TRBD2
abundance: .

CDR3nt: TGTGCCAGCAGCTCGGCCTGGGGGGCGCTGGGAGAGCAGTACTTC
CDR3aa: CASSSAWGALGEQYF
v_gene: TRBV5-4
j_gene: TRBJ2-7
d_gene: .
abundance: .

CDR3nt: TGTGCCTGGAGTAATAGGAGGGACAGCCTTAACTATGGCTACACCTTC
CDR3aa: CAWSNRRDSLNYGYTF
v_gene: TRBV30
j_gene: TRBJ1-2
d_gene: TRBD1
abundance: .

CDR3nt: TGTGCCAGCAGCCTCCGGACAGGGGAGAGCTATGGCTACACCTTC
CDR3aa: CASSLRTGESYGYTF
v_gene: TRBV7-2
j_gene: TRBJ1-2
d_gene: TRBD1
abundance: .

CDR3nt: TGTGCCAGCCGAACCCTCGCGGGAAACAATGAGCAGTTCTTC
CDR3aa: CASRTLAGNNEQFF
v_gene: TRBV11-2
j_gene: TRBJ2-1
d_gene: .
abundance: .

CDR3nt: TGTGCCAGCAGCCACTCCAGAGGTGGTGGCTACACCTTC
CDR3aa: CASSHSRGGGYTF
v_gene: TRBV3-1/TRBV3-2
j_gene: TRBJ1-2
d_gene: .
abundance: .

CDR3nt: TGTGCCTGGAGTGCCACAGGGGACCGAGCTTTCTTT
CDR3aa: CAWSATGDRAFF
v_gene: TRBV30
j_gene: TRBJ1-1
d_gene: TRBD1
abundance: .

CDR3nt: TGTGCCAGCAGCCCCGGACAGGGGTATGGCTACACCTTC
CDR3aa: CASSPGQGYGYTF
v_gene: TRBV13
j_gene: TRBJ1-2
d_gene: TRBD1
abundance: .

CDR3nt: TGTGCCAGCAGCAAGACAGGGTCATTGGGGGCAGATACGCAGTATTTT
CDR3aa: CASSKTGSLGADTQYF
v_gene: TRBV7-7
j_gene: TRBJ2-3
d_gene: TRBD1
abundance: .

CDR3nt: TGTGCCAGCAGCTCCCCGGGACAGGGGGCAACCCAGTACTTC
CDR3aa: CASSSPGQGATQYF
v_gene: TRBV7-9
j_gene: TRBJ2-5
d_gene: TRBD1
abundance: .

CDR3nt: TGTGCCAGCAGCTTCAAAAGGGTCACCGGGGAGCTGTTTTTT
CDR3aa: CASSFKRVTGELFF
v_gene: TRBV5-6
j_gene: TRBJ2-2
d_gene: .
abundance: .

CDR3nt: TGTGCCATAGGGGGGGCTAATCAGCCCCAGCATTTT
CDR3aa: CAIGGANQPQHF
v_gene: TRBV10-3
j_gene: TRBJ1-5
d_gene: .
abundance: .

CDR3nt: TGTGCCAGCAGTTACTCCCAGGGGACCGGGGAGCTGTTTTTT
CDR3aa: CASSYSQGTGELFF
v_gene: TRBV6-5
j_gene: TRBJ2-2
d_gene: .
abundance: .

CDR3nt: TGTGCCTGGAATGTCGGTTCACCCACGGAGCAGTTCTTC
CDR3aa: CAWNVGSPTEQFF
v_gene: TRBV30
j_gene: TRBJ2-1
d_gene: .
abundance: .

CDR3nt: TGTGCCAGCGGCCGTAATAATGAAAAACTGTTTTTT
CDR3aa: CASGRNNEKLFF
v_gene: TRBV11-3
j_gene: TRBJ1-4
d_gene: .
abundance: once

CDR3nt: TGTGCCAGCAGCCCCTCGGGGCCTAGCACAGATACGCAGTATTTT
CDR3aa: CASSPSGPSTDTQYF
v_gene: TRBV11-3
j_gene: TRBJ2-3
d_gene: .
abundance: .

CDR3nt: TGTGCCAGTAGACGATCTGGCGGCAACACCATATATTTT
CDR3aa: CASRRSGGNTIYF
v_gene: TRBV19
j_gene: TRBJ1-3
d_gene: .
abundance: .

CDR3nt: TGTGCCAGCAGCCCAAGGGCAGGGTACACAGATACGCAGTATTTT
CDR3aa: CASSPRAGYTDTQYF
v_gene: TRBV11-1
j_gene: TRBJ2-3
d_gene: .
abundance: .